Presented here are 29 T cell receptor beta chains from one specimen sequenced in a study of regulatory T cells in long-lasting Graves disease. To make TCR beta libraries, researchers used iRepertoire HTBI primers and Arm-PCR of CDR3 regions. TCRdb redid the calling of the multiplex PCR reads with MiXCR, one entry per CDR3 protein. The sample shows about 330,000 distinct CDR3 sequences, roughly 15% of them seen only once. Time point of the sample: newly diagnosed GD, antithyroid drugs for less than 3 months. RNA from PBMCs was the source of the TCR library. These same data were also listed under a study on T cells in Graves' hyperthyroidism and ophthalmopathy.

This specimen was peripheral blood mononuclear cells (PBMCs), taken at new diagnosis, from a patient treated with antithyroid drugs. These receptors originate from a young woman with Graves disease.

This clonotype was observed at least ten times. The rearrangement uses TRBV10-3 and TRBJ2-1; a weak D match, TRBD2 (6 bases). The CDR3 runs 15 residues. Germline V gene sequence: CDR1 ENHRY, CDR2 SYGVKD. Trimming pared 4 bases from V and 1 base from J, leaving 11 bases between. The DNA of the CDR3 is TGTGCCATCAGTGGCGCGGAGGGGTCCTACAATGAGCAGTTCTTC. This gives the protein CAISGAEGSYNEQFF.

This clonotype was counted between two and nine times. The chain joins TRBV28 to TRBJ2-1; D is possibly TRBD2 (5 bases). Germline assignment: CDR1 MDHEN and CDR2 SYDVKM. The V end was cut by 1 base, the J end by 2 bases, with 6 bases between. The CDR3 consists of 14 residues. Here the CDR3 DNA reads TGTGCCAGCAGTTTATACGGGACCTACAATGAGCAGTTCTTC. Its protein product is CASSLYGTYNEQFF.

The chain employs TRBV6-5 and TRBJ2-1; 12 bases fit TRBD2. CDR3 length: 15 amino acids. Germline trimming cut 4 bases from V and 8 bases from J; bases unmatched to any gene: 6. Germline-derived CDR1 and CDR2 are MNHEY and SVGAGI. CDR3: CASSSLAGGQDEQFF. The CDR3 nucleotides read TGTGCCAGCAGTTCGCTAGCGGGGGGGCAAGATGAGCAGTTCTTC.

This clonotype was detected ten times or more. V is TRBV7-9 and J is TRBJ1-5; 11 bases line up with TRBD1. From germline, CDR1 is SEHNR and CDR2 FQNEAQ (reference sequence). V lost 5 bases, J lost 0 bases, and 6 bases stayed unmatched. The CDR3 is made up of 17 amino acids. CDR3 loop: CASSPGDRGTSNQPQHF. The CDR3 DNA reads TGTGCCAGCAGCCCGGGGGACAGGGGGACTAGCAATCAGCCCCAGCATTTT.

The chain carries TRBV10-2 and TRBJ2-7; 8 bases align to TRBD1. The V segment lost 7 bases and the J segment 7 bases; nucleotides outside the gene matches: 9. There are 13 residues in the CDR3. Germline assignment: CDR1 WSHSY and CDR2 SAAADI. The CDR3 region is CASTKQGVGEQYF. The DNA for the CDR3 is TGCGCCAGCACTAAACAGGGGGTGGGAGAGCAGTACTTC.

This clonotype has ten or more counts. J is TRBJ2-1 and V is TRBV18; TRBD1 matches at 11 bases. The germline gives CDR1 KGHSH, CDR2 LQKENI. The CDR3 runs to 14 residues. The V and J ends lost 4 bases and 8 bases, in that order; junction bases with no gene match: 4. CDR3 sequence: CASSLGTGGDEQFF. In DNA form, the CDR3 reads TGTGCCAGCTCACTTGGGACAGGGGGAGATGAGCAGTTCTTC. The whole variable domain, filled in from reference TRBV18 and TRBJ2-1, reads NAGVMQNPRHLVRRRGQEARLRCSPMKGHSHVYWYRQLPEEGLKFMVYLQKENIIDESGMPKERFSAEFPKEGPSILRIQQVVRGDSAAYFCASSLGTGGDEQFFGPGTRLTVL.

This clonotype was found many times. V and J are TRBV30 and TRBJ1-4; perhaps TRBD1 as D (5 bases). From germline, CDR1 is GTSNPN and CDR2 SVGIG (reference sequence). Trimming pared 3 bases from V and 10 bases from J, leaving 18 bases between. The CDR3 has 14 amino acids. CDR3 residues: CAWSLMGVRGKLFF. The CDR3 DNA reads TGTGCCTGGAGCCTCATGGGGGTTAGAGGAAAACTGTTTTTT.

This clonotype has a handful of counts. The rearrangement uses TRBV7-8 and TRBJ1-6; 9 bases match TRBD1. The germline gives CDR1 SGHVS, CDR2 FQNEAQ. Trimming cost V 0 bases and J 10 bases; bases outside gene matches: 4. CDR3 length: 15 residues. The CDR3 region has the DNA TGTGCCAGCAGCTTAGCGGGACAGGGATTCTCACCCCTCCACTTT. This gives the protein CASSLAGQGFSPLHF.

Only a few counts were recorded for this clonotype. The chain joins TRBV9 to TRBJ1-2, with D perhaps TRBD1 (6 bases). Trimming removed 6 bases from V and 7 bases from J, with 7 bases in between. Per the germline V gene, CDR1 is SGDLS and CDR2 is YYNGEE. This CDR3 is 10 amino acids long. CDR3 sequence (DNA): TGTGCCAGCAAAGGGGGTGGCTACACCTTC. Translation: CASKGGGYTF.

The J gene is TRBJ2-1, the V gene TRBV9; 8 bases are a match to TRBD2. After removal of 0 bases from V and 0 bases from J, the junction contained 8 bases not matched to a gene. CDR3 length: 18 residues. Germline V CDR1 and CDR2: SGDLS, YYNGEE. CDR3 region: CASSVGVSGNPSYNEQFF. Written as DNA, the CDR3 is TGTGCCAGCAGCGTAGGGGTTAGCGGGAACCCCTCCTACAATGAGCAGTTCTTC. The full variable domain, its missing parts supplied by reference TRBV9 and TRBJ2-1, is DSGVTQTPKHLITATGQRVTLRCSPRSGDLSVYWYQQSLDQGLQFLIQYYNGEERAKGNILERFSAQQFPDLHSELNLSSLELGDSALYFCASSVGVSGNPSYNEQFFGPGTRLTVL.

This clonotype was detected many times. The V call is TRBV20-1, the J call TRBJ2-7, with no clear D. Germline values: CDR1 DFQATT, CDR2 SNEGSKA (reference sequence). V dropped 0 bases and J dropped 2 bases, with 11 bases sitting between them. The CDR3 has 14 amino acids. The CDR3 is CSARDHAGPYEQYF. CDR3 DNA: TGCAGTGCTAGAGATCACGCAGGACCCTACGAGCAGTACTTC.

The gene calls are TRBV4-1 and TRBJ2-5, with TRBD2 as a possible D gene (6 bases). The germline gives CDR1 MGHRA, CDR2 YSYEKL. The ends were cut back, 4 bases at V and 4 bases at J, with 10 bases in the middle. This CDR3 spans 13 amino acids. The CDR3 is CASSLTRSETQYF. CDR3 nucleotides: TGCGCCAGCAGCCTGACTAGATCAGAGACCCAGTACTTC.

The genes are TRBV6-1 and TRBJ1-3; D is unresolved. The V end was cut by 0 bases, the J end by 0 bases, with 12 bases between. Germline V lookup: CDR1 MNHNS, CDR2 SASEGT. CDR3 size: 17 residues. CDR3: CASSEALAGSSGNTIYF. CDR3 in DNA: TGTGCCAGCAGTGAAGCTCTCGCCGGGTCCTCTGGAAACACCATATATTTT.

In this sample, this clonotype turned up many times. The rearrangement uses TRBV11-2 and TRBJ2-1; 7 bases fit TRBD2. V dropped 1 base and J dropped 4; count of bases not matched to a gene: 19. The germline CDR1 and CDR2 sequences are SGHAT and FQNNGV. The CDR3 loop spans 20 amino acids. CDR3 DNA: TGTGCCAGCAGCTTAGTAGCGACCGGGGTTGGGACTACACCATACAATGAGCAGTTCTTC. It translates to CASSLVATGVGTTPYNEQFF.

This clonotype appeared many times. The CDR3 sequence: CATSDLGTGQPGETQYF. Here the CDR3 DNA reads TGTGCCACCAGTGATTTAGGTACGGGACAGCCCGGGGAGACCCAGTACTTC. The chain links TRBV24-1 to TRBJ2-5, with 7 bases matching TRBD1. The CDR3 runs to 17 residues. V lost 1 base and J lost 5; bases outside the gene matches: 12. Germline V gene sequence: CDR1 KGHDR, CDR2 SFDVKD.

The V gene is TRBV3-1, the J gene TRBJ2-2; 11 bases are a match to TRBD1. CDR3 length equals 16 residues. CDR1 is LGHDT, CDR2 YNNKEL, per germline (reference sequence). After removal of 3 bases from V and 6 bases from J, the junction contained 6 bases not matched to a gene. CDR3 protein: CASSQVGTGGAGELFF. The CDR3 DNA reads TGTGCCAGCAGCCAGGTCGGGACAGGGGGTGCCGGGGAGCTGTTTTTT.

Only one count was recorded for this clonotype. The rearrangement uses TRBV30 and TRBJ1-4; weak D call: TRBD1 (6 bases). V shed 3 bases and J shed 0 bases, with 11 bases lying between them. CDR1 and CDR2 (germline): GTSNPN, SVGIG (reference sequence). CDR3 length equals 15 residues. The DNA for the CDR3 is TGTGCCTGGAGCCACGGACAGACAACTAATGAAAAACTGTTTTTT. Protein product: CAWSHGQTTNEKLFF.

In the case of this clonotype: Given a much more abundant clone one base away, this may be a read error. J is TRBJ2-3 and V is TRBV2; 14 nucleotides agree with TRBD2. The DNA end favors TRBJ2-5, so the J call may be wrong. Germline V gene lookup returns CDR1 SNHLY and CDR2 FYNNEI. The CDR3 runs to 14 residues. The CDR3 sequence is CASSGTSGSVTQYF. CDR3 DNA: TGTGCCAGCAGCGGGACTAGCGGGAGCGTGACCCAGTACTTC.

This clonotype was counted many times. This chain joins TRBV9 and TRBJ2-7; maybe TRBD2 (6 bases). The CDR3 is 15 amino acids. Germline V gene sequence: CDR1 SGDLS, CDR2 YYNGEE. Trimming removed 1 base from V and 3 bases from J, with 14 bases in between. CDR3 residues: CASSVMVGGGYEQYF. In DNA, the CDR3 is TGTGCCAGCAGCGTAATGGTCGGGGGAGGCTACGAGCAGTACTTC.

In its sample, this clonotype was seen many times. The junction shows a germline mismatch at one end, possibly a read error. The chain combines TRBV5-1 with TRBJ2-7, with 9 bases lining up with TRBD1. The CDR3 sequence is 14 residues long. The V gene's germline CDR1 is SGHRS and CDR2 YFSETQ. In nucleotides, the CDR3 is TGTGCCAGCAGCTCCTCCGGGACAGGGAACGAGCAGTACTTC. This encodes CASSSSGTGNEQYF.

To note about this clonotype: A far larger clone is off by one base, so a read error is likely. The chain links TRBV3-1 to TRBJ2-5; either TRBD1 or TRBD2 may supply D (7 bases each). The tail of the sequence fits TRBJ2-1 better, so the J call may be wrong. The CDR3 consists of 14 residues. Germline CDR1 reads LGHDT; CDR2 reads YNNKEL (reference sequence). The CDR3 loop is CASSRPGGDNEQFF. CDR3 coding DNA: TGTGCCAGCAGCCGTCCAGGGGGGGACAATGAGCAGTTCTTC.

This clonotype was recorded many times. The rearrangement links TRBV9 to TRBJ2-1; weak D call: TRBD1 (6 bases). The tail of the sequence fits TRBJ2-5 better, so the J call may be wrong. There are 14 residues in the CDR3. Looked up from germline, CDR1 is SGDLS and CDR2 is YYNGEE. CDR3: CASSTRTEGETQYF. The CDR3 nucleotides are TGTGCCAGCAGCACAAGGACAGAGGGTGAGACCCAGTACTTC.

As concerns this clonotype: A read error is the likely source, as a far larger clone sits one nucleotide away. The V gene is TRBV7-8, the J gene TRBJ2-5; 8 bases are shared with TRBD1. This CDR3 spans 13 amino acids. Germline V gene lookup returns CDR1 SGHVS and CDR2 FQNEAQ. DNA of the CDR3: TGTGCCAGCAGCTTAGACAGGGGGGAGACCCAGTCCTTC. Translating it yields CASSLDRGETQSF.

J is TRBJ2-1 and V is TRBV12-3 or TRBV12-4, with D perhaps assigned TRBD1 or TRBD2 (5 bases each). The CDR3 spans 20 residues. Trimming removed 4 bases at V and 3 bases at J, with 28 bases between. The DNA of the CDR3 is TGTGCCAGCAGTTCCGACAGCCCTAGGATAGCGACCCGCAACTACAATGAGCAGTTCTTC. Amino acid sequence: CASSSDSPRIATRNYNEQFF.

This clonotype was counted ten times or more. The chain links TRBV7-2 to TRBJ2-5; 7 bases agree with TRBD1. Germline-derived CDR1 and CDR2 are SGHTA and FQGNSA. This CDR3 contains 13 residues. Losses at the gene ends were 6 bases for V and 3 bases for J; bases not matched to a gene: 4. CDR3 nucleotide sequence: TGTGCCAGCAGACAGGGGACGGAAGAGACCCAGTACTTC. This encodes CASRQGTEETQYF.

This clonotype was detected ten times or more. The chain recombines TRBV6-1 with TRBJ2-1; D is ambiguous. Trimming pared 6 bases from V and 10 bases from J, leaving 22 bases between. Looked up from germline, CDR1 is MNHNS and CDR2 is SASEGT. The CDR3 is 15 amino acids. CDR3 nucleotide sequence: TGTGCCAGCAGCCGCCGGGCCGCGGATTTGGTCGAGCAGTTCTTC. The encoded protein is CASSRRAADLVEQFF.

There are many counts of this clonotype. The chain carries TRBV5-1 and TRBJ1-2, with D tentatively TRBD1 (5 bases). The CDR3 is made up of 15 amino acids. From germline, CDR1 is SGHRS and CDR2 YFSETQ. The ends were cut back, 1 base at V and 3 bases at J, with 13 bases in the middle. The CDR3 DNA is TGCGCCAGCAGCTTGCCTTCGGCAGGGCACTATGGCTACACCTTC. Translation gives CASSLPSAGHYGYTF. Looking up the rest from reference TRBV5-1 and TRBJ1-2 gives the full variable domain: KAGVTQTPRYLIKTRGQQVTLSCSPISGHRSVSWYQQTPGQGLQFLFEYFSETQRNKGNFPGRFSGRQFSNSRSEMNVSTLELGDSALYLCASSLPSAGHYGYTFGSGTRLTVV.

In its sample, this clonotype was seen many times. The V gene is TRBV18, the J gene TRBJ2-7, with D uncertain. Trimming stripped 8 bases from V and 3 bases from J, with 20 bases between. This CDR3 region has 15 residues. The germline gives CDR1 KGHSH, CDR2 LQKENI. The DNA for the CDR3 is TGTGCCAGCACCTCCCGCGCTTCTATGGGCTACGAGCAGTACTTC. Protein sequence: CASTSRASMGYEQYF.

This clonotype was seen at least ten times. J is TRBJ2-7 and V is TRBV7-9; possibly TRBD2 for D (6 bases). Trimming left V 5 bases short and J 3 bases short, with 23 bases between. Per the germline V gene, CDR1 is SEHNR and CDR2 is FQNEAQ (reference sequence). The CDR3 has 17 amino acids. CDR3 coding DNA: TGTGCCAGCAGCCCATTCCGGTCTAGCGTAGACTACTACGAGCAGTACTTC. This translates into CASSPFRSSVDYYEQYF.